Each of the 30 T cell receptor beta chains below was sequenced from the same sample in a study of T cell responses to AZD1222 COVID-19 vaccine. TCRdb keeps only in-frame clones here, not all; method: immunoSEQ multiplex PCR. The sample carries 120,000 to 150,000 clones, 91% recorded once. The source was peripheral blood, collected 28 days after the second AZD1222 dose. The receptors derive from an adult who received the AZD1222 COVID-19 vaccine.

This clone was seen a single time. This chain uses TRBV5-4 with TRBJ1-2; D might be TRBD1 (5 bases). Trimming stripped 1 base from V and 1 base from J, with 11 bases between. Germline V CDR1 and CDR2: SGHNT, YYREEE (reference sequence). The CDR3 is made up of 15 amino acids. The CDR3: CASSLRATVNYGYTF. In DNA form, the CDR3 reads TGTGCCAGCAGCTTGAGGGCGACAGTTAACTATGGCTACACCTTC.

The chain uses TRBV15 and TRBJ1-3, with a weak D call TRBD1 (5 bases). The CDR3 contains 15 residues. Germline V gene sequence: CDR1 LNHNV, CDR2 YYDKDF (reference sequence). V gave up 0 bases and J gave up 3 bases, with 9 bases separating them. This chain's CDR3 is CATSRDQGFGNTIYF. The CDR3 DNA reads TGTGCCACCAGCAGAGATCAGGGCTTTGGAAACACCATATATTTT. Full variable domain (rest looked up from reference TRBV15 and TRBJ1-3): DAMVIQNPRYQVTQFGKPVTLSCSQTLNHNVMYWYQQKSSQAPKLLFHYYDKDFNNEADTPDNFQSRRPNTSFCFLDIRSPGLGDTAMYLCATSRDQGFGNTIYFGEGSWLTVV.

This clone was detected only a few times. The V gene is TRBV3-1 (or the pseudogene TRBV3-2), the J gene TRBJ1-2; D is undetermined. Germline CDR1 reads LGHDT; CDR2 reads YNNKEL (reference sequence). This CDR3 comprises 14 residues. Trimming took 2 bases from V and 3 from J, leaving 10 bases between them. CDR3 loop: CASSQSGLYYGYTF. The CDR3 DNA follows: TGTGCCAGCAGCCAATCAGGACTTTACTATGGCTACACCTTC.

Only a few counts were recorded for this clone. The chain is built from TRBV5-6 and TRBJ2-7, with TRBD1 identical over 8 bases. Trimming took 4 bases from V and 2 from J; bases not matched to a gene: 2. CDR1 and CDR2 (germline): SGHDT, YYEEEE. The CDR3 contains 13 residues. CDR3 protein: CASSRDRTYEQYF. CDR3 DNA: TGTGCCAGCAGCCGGGACAGGACCTACGAGCAGTACTTC. The variable domain in full, with the rest retrieved from reference TRBV5-6 and TRBJ2-7, is DAGVTQSPTHLIKTRGQQVTLRCSPKSGHDTVSWYQQALGQGPQFIFQYYEEEERQRGNFPDRFSGHQFPNYSSELNVNALLLGDSALYLCASSRDRTYEQYFGPGTRLTVT.

The chain couples TRBV6-2 or TRBV6-3 to TRBJ2-1; D unresolved. The CDR3 runs 12 residues. The V and J ends lost 2 bases and 8 bases respectively, with 7 bases between them. The germline V gene encodes CDR1 MNHEY and CDR2 SVGEGT. DNA of the CDR3: TGTGCCAGCAGTTACCCCACTGATGAGCAGTTCTTC. This translates into CASSYPTDEQFF.

The V gene is TRBV11-3, the J gene TRBJ1-6, with TRBD1 matching 9 bases. Per germline, CDR1 SGHNT and CDR2 YENEEA. The CDR3 covers 14 residues. With V trimmed by 11 bases and J by 8 bases, 10 bases remained unmatched. The CDR3 reads CASHRDRAHSPLHF. The CDR3 DNA is TGTGCCTCCCACCGGGACAGGGCCCATTCACCCCTCCACTTT.

This chain links TRBV10-3 with TRBJ1-2, with D hard to call. The CDR3 is 16 amino acids. Germline CDR1 ENHRY, CDR2 SYGVKD. V shed 3 bases and J shed 3 bases, with 17 bases lying between them. The CDR3 region has the DNA TGTGCCATCAGTGATCATACTAACCGGGCCTACTATGGCTACACCTTC. This codes for CAISDHTNRAYYGYTF.

The J gene is TRBJ2-3, the V gene TRBV5-1; D may correspond to TRBD1 or TRBD2 (6 bases each). Trimming took 0 bases from V and 1 from J, leaving 15 bases between them. The CDR3 extends over 17 amino acids. CDR1 SGHRS and CDR2 YFSETQ come from the germline V gene. The CDR3 sequence is CASSLEARGLGTDTQYF. The CDR3 DNA reads as TGCGCCAGCAGCTTGGAGGCTCGGGGGCTAGGCACAGATACGCAGTATTTT. The full variable domain, with the rest looked up from reference TRBV5-1 and TRBJ2-3, is KAGVTQTPRYLIKTRGQQVTLSCSPISGHRSVSWYQQTPGQGLQFLFEYFSETQRNKGNFPGRFSGRQFSNSRSEMNVSTLELGDSALYLCASSLEARGLGTDTQYFGPGTRLTVL.

The chain combines TRBV5-4 with TRBJ2-1; 8 nucleotides match TRBD2. Germline V CDR1 and CDR2: SGHNT, YYREEE (reference sequence). The CDR3 consists of 17 residues. V was clipped by 4 bases and J by 8 bases; unmatched bases: 17. CDR3 bases: TGTGCCAGCAGCACGGGGACTAGACATTCGTTGGCCCATGAGCAGTTCTTC. It specifies CASSTGTRHSLAHEQFF.

The rearrangement links TRBV2 to TRBJ1-2; 10 nucleotides align to TRBD1. The CDR3 spans 14 residues. V trimming: 5 bases; J trimming: 5 bases; junction bases outside the gene matches: 5. The germline gives CDR1 SNHLY, CDR2 FYNNEI. The DNA of the CDR3 is TGTGCCAGCAGTTTCCGGGACAGGGGATATGGCTACACCTTC. Protein: CASSFRDRGYGYTF.

The chain joins TRBV7-3 to TRBJ2-7, with 7 bases identical to TRBD2. V shed 5 bases and J 1 base; nucleotides not matched to a gene: 8. Germline V lookup: CDR1 SGHTA, CDR2 FQGTGA. This CDR3 has 15 residues. CDR3: CASSPLPGGSYEQYF. The CDR3, as DNA: TGTGCCAGCAGCCCGCTCCCGGGAGGTTCCTACGAGCAGTACTTC.

This clone was detected once. The rearrangement links TRBV9 to TRBJ2-2; TRBD1 agrees at 8 bases. The CDR3 length is 16 residues. The V gene end was trimmed by 3 bases and the J gene end by 3 bases; junction bases not matched to a gene: 7. The germline V gene has CDR1 SGDLS and CDR2 YYNGEE. The CDR3 DNA follows: TGTGCCAGCAGCGGGGGGCGGACAGGGTACACCGGGGAGCTGTTTTTT. It yields the protein CASSGGRTGYTGELFF.

This clone showed up just a few times. CDR3 nucleotide sequence: TGTGCCAGCAGAGATAGCGGGGGCACCTACGAGCAGTACTTC. This sequence encodes CASRDSGGTYEQYF. This chain joins TRBV11-2 and TRBJ2-7; TRBD2 aligns across 9 bases. The CDR3 runs to 14 residues. V dropped 6 bases and J dropped 2; count of bases not matched to a gene: 5. The V gene's germline CDR1 is SGHAT and CDR2 FQNNGV.

V is TRBV9 and J is TRBJ2-1; 13 bases line up with TRBD2. Germline V gives CDR1 SGDLS, CDR2 YYNGEE. The CDR3 sequence is 15 residues long. V shed 7 bases and J 5 bases; nucleotides not matched to a gene: 6. Here the CDR3 reads CASGLGTSGNNEQFF. The CDR3 nucleotides are TGTGCCAGCGGACTGGGGACTAGCGGGAACAATGAGCAGTTCTTC.

The chain has TRBV4-3 and TRBJ1-1; D is possibly TRBD1 (5 bases). CDR1 is LGHNA, CDR2 YSLEER, per germline. The CDR3 runs to 15 residues. The germline V and J ends were trimmed by 2 bases and 1 base, with 11 bases remaining between them. The chain's CDR3 is CASSQSRGKNTEAFF. Written as DNA, the CDR3 is TGCGCCAGCAGCCAATCACGGGGCAAGAACACTGAAGCTTTCTTT.

V is TRBV7-2 and J is TRBJ1-1, with a tentative D call TRBD1 (5 bases). Germline CDR1 reads SGHTA; CDR2 reads FQGNSA. The CDR3 covers 16 residues. Trimming pared 5 bases from V and 0 bases from J, leaving 16 bases between. This CDR3 is CASSPKVGRMNTEAFF. CDR3 nucleotides: TGTGCCAGCAGCCCGAAAGTGGGACGCATGAACACTGAAGCTTTCTTT.

The genes are TRBV6-2 or TRBV6-3 and TRBJ1-5; D is undetermined. The germline V gene has CDR1 MNHEY and CDR2 SVGEGT. V was shortened by 3 bases and J by 7 bases, with 10 bases between the two germline ends. This CDR3 comprises 13 residues. CDR3 amino acids: CASSYYGAQPQHF. The CDR3 bases are TGTGCCAGCAGTTATTACGGCGCCCAGCCCCAGCATTTT.

The genes are TRBV19 and TRBJ2-5; the match to TRBD2 covers 7 bases. CDR1 LNHDA and CDR2 SQIVND come from the germline V gene (reference sequence). There are 16 residues in the CDR3. V dropped 0 bases and J dropped 3; count of bases not matched to a gene: 7. The CDR3 protein is CASSIESSGIKETQYF. CDR3 in DNA: TGTGCCAGTAGTATAGAGTCAAGCGGGATAAAAGAGACCCAGTACTTC. The full variable domain, with the rest looked up from reference TRBV19 and TRBJ2-5, is DGGITQSPKYLFRKEGQNVTLSCEQNLNHDAMYWYRQDPGQGLRLIYYSQIVNDFQKGDIAEGYSVSREKKESFPLTVTSAQKNPTAFYLCASSIESSGIKETQYFGPGTRLLVL.

V gene TRBV29-1 combines with J gene TRBJ2-7; D gene ambiguous. Per the germline V gene, CDR1 is SQVTM and CDR2 is ANQGSEA. CDR3 length: 13 residues. V was trimmed by 3 bases and J by 3 bases, leaving 12 bases between them. The CDR3 sequence is CSVEWGVGYEQYF. Written as DNA, the CDR3 is TGCAGCGTTGAGTGGGGTGTGGGCTACGAGCAGTACTTC.

The chain employs TRBV15 and TRBJ1-1, with D possibly being TRBD1 (5 bases). V lost 0 bases to trimming and J lost 5 bases, with 13 bases between them. Germline-derived CDR1 and CDR2 are LNHNV and YYDKDF (reference sequence). This CDR3 is built from 15 residues. The CDR3 loop is CATSREAGRGTEAFF. The CDR3 DNA reads as TGTGCCACCAGCAGAGAAGCGGGGCGAGGGACTGAAGCTTTCTTT. The full variable domain, in which reference TRBV15 and TRBJ1-1 provide the parts outside the CDR3, is DAMVIQNPRYQVTQFGKPVTLSCSQTLNHNVMYWYQQKSSQAPKLLFHYYDKDFNNEADTPDNFQSRRPNTSFCFLDIRSPGLGDTAMYLCATSREAGRGTEAFFGQGTRLTVV.

This chain connects TRBV2 to TRBJ1-2, with TRBD1 as a possible D gene (5 bases). The CDR3 loop spans 14 amino acids. The V gene's germline CDR1 is SNHLY and CDR2 FYNNEI. Trimming took off 6 bases at V and 1 base at J, with 12 bases between the two ends. CDR3 coding DNA: TGTGCCAGCAGGAGGGACCGAAATAACTATGGCTACACCTTC. This encodes CASRRDRNNYGYTF.

The chain employs TRBV19 and TRBJ1-1, with D perhaps TRBD1 (5 bases). CDR3 length equals 14 residues. Trimming left V 3 bases short and J 1 base short, with 9 bases between. Germline CDR1 and CDR2: LNHDA and SQIVND (reference sequence). CDR3 DNA sequence: TGTGCCAGTAGTATCAGGGCCCCGAACACTGAAGCTTTCTTT. Translated: CASSIRAPNTEAFF.

The genes are TRBV7-3 and TRBJ2-3, with 11 bases that match TRBD2. The J segment lost 5 bases and the V segment lost 2 bases, leaving 3 bases of the junction unmatched. The CDR3 extends over 15 amino acids. CDR1 is SGHTA and CDR2 is FQGTGA in the germline V gene. The CDR3 nucleotides read TGTGCCAGCAGCTTAGATACTAGCGGGAGAGATACGCAGTATTTT. It is translated as CASSLDTSGRDTQYF.

In this sample, this clone turned up a few times. The J gene is TRBJ2-2, the V gene TRBV6-5, with D unclear. CDR1 and CDR2 from the germline V gene are MNHEY and SVGAGI. Trimming shortened V by 0 bases and J by 4 bases, and 3 bases separated the two germline ends. The CDR3 sequence is 13 residues long. CDR3 region: CASSYSGTGELFF. CDR3 nucleotides: TGTGCCAGCAGTTACTCTGGCACCGGGGAGCTGTTTTTT.

The gene calls are TRBV18 and TRBJ1-2; 7 bases fit TRBD1. The germline gives CDR1 KGHSH, CDR2 LQKENI. CDR3 length: 16 residues. V shed 3 bases and J 3 bases; nucleotides not matched to a gene: 10. The CDR3 DNA is TGTGCCAGCTCACCCATCGACCATGACAGGGACTATGGCTACACCTTC. Translated, it gives CASSPIDHDRDYGYTF.

The chain joins TRBV7-2 to TRBJ2-2, with D maybe TRBD1 (5 bases). This CDR3 is built from 13 residues. V was trimmed by 5 bases and J by 4 bases, leaving 8 bases between them. Germline V gene data show CDR1 as SGHTA and CDR2 as FQGNSA. CDR3 in amino acids: CASSRRGTGELFF. The CDR3 DNA follows: TGTGCCAGCAGCCGTAGGGGCACCGGGGAGCTGTTTTTT. The variable domain in full, completed from reference TRBV7-2 and TRBJ2-2, reads GAGVSQSPSNKVTEKGKDVELRCDPISGHTALYWYRQSLGQGLEFLIYFQGNSAPDKSGLPSDRFSAERTGGSVSTLTIQRTQQEDSAVYLCASSRRGTGELFFGEGSRLTVL.

This sequence joins TRBV12-3 or TRBV12-4 and TRBJ2-7; no firm D call. V shed 6 bases and J shed 3 bases, with 3 bases lying between them. This CDR3 has 10 amino acids. This CDR3 reads CASSHYEQYF. The CDR3 DNA sequence: TGTGCCAGCAGCCACTACGAGCAGTACTTC.

This chain uses TRBV6-1 with TRBJ1-2; no reliable D call. Per the germline V gene, CDR1 is MNHNS and CDR2 is SASEGT. Trimming cost V 2 bases and J 10 bases, with 17 bases left between them. The CDR3 has 14 amino acids. The CDR3 loop reads CASSESTGRAYYTF. In DNA, the CDR3 is TGTGCCAGCAGTGAATCCACGGGTAGGGCCTACTACACCTTC.

This clone has only one observation. This rearrangement joins TRBV5-6 to TRBJ2-2; D unresolved. The CDR3 spans 14 residues. CDR1 and CDR2 (germline): SGHDT, YYEEEE. V lost 1 base and J 5 bases, leaving 9 bases between the germline ends. CDR3 sequence reads: CASSLRSRTGELFF. As DNA, the CDR3 is TGTGCCAGCAGCTTGCGTTCAAGAACCGGGGAGCTGTTTTTT. Full variable domain (remainder filled in from reference TRBV5-6 and TRBJ2-2): DAGVTQSPTHLIKTRGQQVTLRCSPKSGHDTVSWYQQALGQGPQFIFQYYEEEERQRGNFPDRFSGHQFPNYSSELNVNALLLGDSALYLCASSLRSRTGELFFGEGSRLTVL.

The genes are TRBV3-1 (or the pseudogene TRBV3-2) and TRBJ2-5; D unresolved. The germline V gene has CDR1 LGHDT and CDR2 YNNKEL (reference sequence). The V gene lost 0 bases and the J gene lost 4 bases, with 9 bases spanning the gap. CDR3 length: 14 amino acids. For the CDR3, the DNA is TGTGCCAGCAGCCAAGATATGACTTCAGAGACCCAGTACTTC. This encodes CASSQDMTSETQYF.